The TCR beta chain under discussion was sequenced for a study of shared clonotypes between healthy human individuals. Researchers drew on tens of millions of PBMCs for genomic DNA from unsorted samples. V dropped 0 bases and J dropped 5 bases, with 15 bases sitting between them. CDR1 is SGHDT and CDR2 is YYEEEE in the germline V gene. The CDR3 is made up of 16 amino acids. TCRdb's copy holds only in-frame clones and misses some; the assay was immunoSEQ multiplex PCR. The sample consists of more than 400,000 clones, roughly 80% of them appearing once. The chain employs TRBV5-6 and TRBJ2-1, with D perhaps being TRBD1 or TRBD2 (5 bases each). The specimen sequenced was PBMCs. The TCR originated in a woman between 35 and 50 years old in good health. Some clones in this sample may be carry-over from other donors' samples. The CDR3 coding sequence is TGTGCCAGCAGCTTGGTGGGGGACCTAAGGGACAATGAGCAGTTCTTC. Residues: CASSLVGDLRDNEQFF. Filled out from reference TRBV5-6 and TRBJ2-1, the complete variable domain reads DAGVTQSPTHLIKTRGQQVTLRCSPKSGHDTVSWYQQALGQGPQFIFQYYEEEERQRGNFPDRFSGHQFPNYSSELNVNALLLGDSALYLCASSLVGDLRDNEQFFGPGTRLTVL.